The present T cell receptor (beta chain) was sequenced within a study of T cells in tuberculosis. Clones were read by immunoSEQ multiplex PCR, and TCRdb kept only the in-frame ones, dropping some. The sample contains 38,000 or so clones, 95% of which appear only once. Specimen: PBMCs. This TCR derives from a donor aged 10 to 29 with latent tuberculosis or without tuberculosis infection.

The chain's CDR3 is CASSDPRQGRNTIYF. In DNA, the CDR3 is TGTGCCAGCAGTGACCCCAGACAGGGTAGAAACACCATATATTTT. This rearrangement joins TRBV25-1 to TRBJ1-3; TRBD1 agrees at 7 bases. Germline V CDR1 and CDR2: MGHDK, SYGVNS. CDR3 length: 15 amino acids. The trim removed 3 bases at V and 5 bases at J, leaving 7 bases unmatched. Supplemented by reference TRBV25-1 and TRBJ1-3, the full variable domain reads EADIYQTPRYLVIGTGKKITLECSQTMGHDKMYWYQQDPGMELHLIHYSYGVNSTEKGDLSSESTVSRIRTEHFPLTLESARPSHTSQYLCASSDPRQGRNTIYFGEGSWLTVV.